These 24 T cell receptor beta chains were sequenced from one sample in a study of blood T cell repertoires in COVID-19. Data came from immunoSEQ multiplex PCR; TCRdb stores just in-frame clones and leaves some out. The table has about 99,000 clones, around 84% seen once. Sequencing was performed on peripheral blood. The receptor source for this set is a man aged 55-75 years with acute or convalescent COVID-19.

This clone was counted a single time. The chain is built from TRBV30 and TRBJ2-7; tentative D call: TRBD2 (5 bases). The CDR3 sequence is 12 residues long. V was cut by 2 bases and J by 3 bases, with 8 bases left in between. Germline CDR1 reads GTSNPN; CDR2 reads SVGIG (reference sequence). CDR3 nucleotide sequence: TGTGCCTGGAGTAAAGGGAGCTACGAGCAGTACGTC. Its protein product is CAWSKGSYEQYV.

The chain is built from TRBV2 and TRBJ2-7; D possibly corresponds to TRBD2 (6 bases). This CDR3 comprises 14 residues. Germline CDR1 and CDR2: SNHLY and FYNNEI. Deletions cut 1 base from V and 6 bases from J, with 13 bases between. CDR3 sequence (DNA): TGTGCCAGCAGTGAAGAGCTGGCGGGGTTCGAGCAGTACTTC. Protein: CASSEELAGFEQYF.

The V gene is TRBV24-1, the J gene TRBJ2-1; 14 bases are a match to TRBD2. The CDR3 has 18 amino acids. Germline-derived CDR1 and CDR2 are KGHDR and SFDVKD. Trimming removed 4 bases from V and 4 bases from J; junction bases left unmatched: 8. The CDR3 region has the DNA TGTGCCACCAGTGACTACCCTCGGACTAGCGGGAGGTACAATGAGCAGTTCTTC. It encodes CATSDYPRTSGRYNEQFF.

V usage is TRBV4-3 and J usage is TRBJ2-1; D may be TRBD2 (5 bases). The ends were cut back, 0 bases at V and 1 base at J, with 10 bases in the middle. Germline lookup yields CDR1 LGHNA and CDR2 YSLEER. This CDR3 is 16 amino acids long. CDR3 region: CASSQDRRTSYNEQFF. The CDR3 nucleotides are TGCGCCAGCAGCCAAGATAGGAGGACTTCCTACAATGAGCAGTTCTTC.

CDR3 bases: TGTGCCAGCAGTTACCAGACGGGTTCCGGGACAGATAGCTATGGCTACACCTTC. Its translation: CASSYQTGSGTDSYGYTF. This sequence joins TRBV6-2 or TRBV6-3 and TRBJ1-2; 7 bases match TRBD1. V lost 2 bases to trimming and J lost 4 bases; unmatched junction nucleotides: 16. The CDR3 runs 18 residues. Germline V gives CDR1 MNHEY, CDR2 SVGEGT.

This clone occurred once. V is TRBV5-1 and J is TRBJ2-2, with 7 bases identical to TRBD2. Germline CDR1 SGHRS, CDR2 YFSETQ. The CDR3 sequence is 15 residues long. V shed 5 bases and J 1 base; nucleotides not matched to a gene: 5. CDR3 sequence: CASRRDYENTGELFF. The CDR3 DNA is TGCGCCAGCAGGAGGGACTATGAGAACACCGGGGAGCTGTTTTTT.

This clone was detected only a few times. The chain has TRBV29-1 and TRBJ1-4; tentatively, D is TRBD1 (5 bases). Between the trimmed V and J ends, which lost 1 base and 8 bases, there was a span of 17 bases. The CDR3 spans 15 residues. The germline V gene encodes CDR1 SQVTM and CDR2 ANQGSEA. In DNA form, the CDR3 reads TGCAGCGTTGAAGGGGCCCGGGGGGTAGAAGAAAAACTGTTTTTT. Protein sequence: CSVEGARGVEEKLFF.

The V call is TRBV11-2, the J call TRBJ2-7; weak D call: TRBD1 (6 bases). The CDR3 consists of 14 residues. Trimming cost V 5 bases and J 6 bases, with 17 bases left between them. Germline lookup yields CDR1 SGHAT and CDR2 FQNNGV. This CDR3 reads CASSPSTGNGEQYF. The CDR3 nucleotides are TGTGCCAGCAGCCCCTCCACAGGGAATGGCGAGCAGTACTTC.

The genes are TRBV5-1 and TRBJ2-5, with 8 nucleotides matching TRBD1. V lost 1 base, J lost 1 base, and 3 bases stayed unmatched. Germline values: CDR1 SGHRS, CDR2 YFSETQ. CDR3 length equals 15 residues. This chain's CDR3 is CASSLNTGGQETQYF. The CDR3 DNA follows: TGCGCCAGCAGCTTGAACACAGGGGGCCAAGAGACCCAGTACTTC.

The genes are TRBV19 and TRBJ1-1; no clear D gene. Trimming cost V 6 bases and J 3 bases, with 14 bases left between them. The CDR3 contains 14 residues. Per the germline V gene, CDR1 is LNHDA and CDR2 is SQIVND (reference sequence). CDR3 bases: TGTGCCAGTAGGGGGAGGTTTAAGGACACTGAAGCTTTCTTT. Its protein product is CASRGRFKDTEAFF. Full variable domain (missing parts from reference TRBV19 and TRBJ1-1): DGGITQSPKYLFRKEGQNVTLSCEQNLNHDAMYWYRQDPGQGLRLIYYSQIVNDFQKGDIAEGYSVSREKKESFPLTVTSAQKNPTAFYLCASRGRFKDTEAFFGQGTRLTVV.

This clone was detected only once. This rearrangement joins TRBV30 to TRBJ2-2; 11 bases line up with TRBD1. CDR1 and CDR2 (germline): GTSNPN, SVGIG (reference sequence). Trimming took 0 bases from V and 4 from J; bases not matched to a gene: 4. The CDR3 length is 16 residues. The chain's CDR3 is CAWSVSGTGGTGELFF. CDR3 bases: TGTGCCTGGAGTGTATCCGGGACAGGGGGCACCGGGGAGCTGTTTTTT.

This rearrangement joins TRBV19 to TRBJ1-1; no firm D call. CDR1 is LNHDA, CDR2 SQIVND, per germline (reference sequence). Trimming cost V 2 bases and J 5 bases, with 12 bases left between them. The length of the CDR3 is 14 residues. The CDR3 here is CASSILSGRTEAFF. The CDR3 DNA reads TGTGCCAGTAGTATATTGTCGGGTCGGACTGAAGCTTTCTTT.

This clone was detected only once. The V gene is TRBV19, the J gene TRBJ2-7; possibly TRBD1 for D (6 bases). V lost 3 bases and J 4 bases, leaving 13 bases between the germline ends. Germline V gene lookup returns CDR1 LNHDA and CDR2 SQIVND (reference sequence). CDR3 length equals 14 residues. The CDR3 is CASSIAAGEYEQYF. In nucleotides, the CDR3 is TGTGCCAGTAGTATCGCCGCAGGGGAATACGAGCAGTACTTC.

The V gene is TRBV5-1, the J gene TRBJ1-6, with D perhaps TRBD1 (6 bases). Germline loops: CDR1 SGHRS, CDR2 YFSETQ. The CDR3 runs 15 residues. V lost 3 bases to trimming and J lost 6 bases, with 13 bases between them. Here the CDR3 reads CASSSGTLLNSPLHF. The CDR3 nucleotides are TGCGCCAGCAGCTCCGGGACACTCCTTAATTCACCCCTCCACTTT. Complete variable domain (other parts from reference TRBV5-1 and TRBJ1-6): KAGVTQTPRYLIKTRGQQVTLSCSPISGHRSVSWYQQTPGQGLQFLFEYFSETQRNKGNFPGRFSGRQFSNSRSEMNVSTLELGDSALYLCASSSGTLLNSPLHFGNGTRLTVT.

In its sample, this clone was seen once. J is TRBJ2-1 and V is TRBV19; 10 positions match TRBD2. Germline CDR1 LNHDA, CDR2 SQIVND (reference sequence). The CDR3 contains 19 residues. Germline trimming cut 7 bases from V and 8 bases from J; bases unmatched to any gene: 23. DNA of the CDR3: TGTGCCAGTATTCGGGGGATGAACCGAGCGGGAGGGCCCTCCGATGAGCAGTTCTTC. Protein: CASIRGMNRAGGPSDEQFF. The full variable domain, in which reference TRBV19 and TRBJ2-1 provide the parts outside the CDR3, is DGGITQSPKYLFRKEGQNVTLSCEQNLNHDAMYWYRQDPGQGLRLIYYSQIVNDFQKGDIAEGYSVSREKKESFPLTVTSAQKNPTAFYLCASIRGMNRAGGPSDEQFFGPGTRLTVL.

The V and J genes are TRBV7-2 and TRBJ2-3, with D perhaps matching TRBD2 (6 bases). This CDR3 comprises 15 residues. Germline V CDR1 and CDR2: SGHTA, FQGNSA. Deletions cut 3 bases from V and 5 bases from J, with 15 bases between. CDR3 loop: CASSFPLAGRDTQYF. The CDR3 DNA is TGTGCCAGCAGCTTCCCCCTGGCGGGACGAGATACGCAGTATTTT.

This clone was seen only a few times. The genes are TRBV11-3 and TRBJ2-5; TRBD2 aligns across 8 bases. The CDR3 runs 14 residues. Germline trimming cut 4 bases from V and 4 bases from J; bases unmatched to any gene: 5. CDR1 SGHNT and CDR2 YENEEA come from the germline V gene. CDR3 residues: CASSSGGAGETQYF. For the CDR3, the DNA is TGTGCCAGCAGCTCCGGGGGGGCGGGAGAGACCCAGTACTTC.

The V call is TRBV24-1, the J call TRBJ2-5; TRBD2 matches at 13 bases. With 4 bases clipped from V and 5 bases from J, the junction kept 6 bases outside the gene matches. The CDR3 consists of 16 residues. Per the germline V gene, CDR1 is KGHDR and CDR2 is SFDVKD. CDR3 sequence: CATSEWTSGSGETQYF. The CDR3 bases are TGTGCCACCAGTGAGTGGACTAGCGGGAGTGGGGAGACCCAGTACTTC.

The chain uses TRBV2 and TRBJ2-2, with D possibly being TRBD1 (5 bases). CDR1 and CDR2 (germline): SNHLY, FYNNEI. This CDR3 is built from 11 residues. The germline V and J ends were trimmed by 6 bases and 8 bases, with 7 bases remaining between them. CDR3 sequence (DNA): TGTGCCAGCAGGGGGCTGGGGGAGCTGTTTTTT. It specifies CASRGLGELFF.

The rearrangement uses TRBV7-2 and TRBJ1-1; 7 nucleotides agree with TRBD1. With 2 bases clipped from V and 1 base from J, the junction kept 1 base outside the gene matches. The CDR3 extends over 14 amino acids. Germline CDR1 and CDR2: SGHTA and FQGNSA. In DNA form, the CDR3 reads TGTGCCAGCAGCTTAACAGGGGCGAACACTGAAGCTTTCTTT. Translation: CASSLTGANTEAFF. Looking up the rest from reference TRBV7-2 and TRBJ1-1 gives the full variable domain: GAGVSQSPSNKVTEKGKDVELRCDPISGHTALYWYRQSLGQGLEFLIYFQGNSAPDKSGLPSDRFSAERTGGSVSTLTIQRTQQEDSAVYLCASSLTGANTEAFFGQGTRLTVV.

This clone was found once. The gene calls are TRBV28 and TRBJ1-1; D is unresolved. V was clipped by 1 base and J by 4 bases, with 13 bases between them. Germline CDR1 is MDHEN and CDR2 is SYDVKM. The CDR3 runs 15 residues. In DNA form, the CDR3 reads TGTGCCAGCAGTTTATCCCAGTTAGGAGGCACTGAAGCTTTCTTT. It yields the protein CASSLSQLGGTEAFF. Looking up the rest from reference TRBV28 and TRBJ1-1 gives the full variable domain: DVKVTQSSRYLVKRTGEKVFLECVQDMDHENMFWYRQDPGLGLRLIYFSYDVKMKEKGDIPEGYSVSREKKERFSLILESASTNQTSMYLCASSLSQLGGTEAFFGQGTRLTVV.

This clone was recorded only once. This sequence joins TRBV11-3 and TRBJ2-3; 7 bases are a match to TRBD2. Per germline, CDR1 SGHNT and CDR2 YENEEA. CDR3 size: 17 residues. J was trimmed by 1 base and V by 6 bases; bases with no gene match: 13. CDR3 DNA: TGTGCCAGCAGGCGTCGGACGCGGGAGAACGGCACAGATACGCAGTATTTT. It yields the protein CASRRRTRENGTDTQYF.

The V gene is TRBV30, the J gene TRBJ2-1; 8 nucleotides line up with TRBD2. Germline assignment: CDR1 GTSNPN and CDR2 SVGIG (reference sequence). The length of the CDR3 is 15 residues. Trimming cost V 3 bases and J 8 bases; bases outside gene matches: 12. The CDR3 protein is CAWSRLGLGNDEQFF. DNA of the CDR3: TGTGCCTGGAGCCGCCTGGGACTAGGAAACGATGAGCAGTTCTTC.

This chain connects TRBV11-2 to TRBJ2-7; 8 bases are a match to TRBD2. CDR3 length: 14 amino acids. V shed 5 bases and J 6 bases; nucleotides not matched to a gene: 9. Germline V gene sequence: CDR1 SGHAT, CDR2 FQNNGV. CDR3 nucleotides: TGTGCCAGCAGCCTAGCGGGCTTTGGAGGCGAGCAGTACGTC. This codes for CASSLAGFGGEQYV.